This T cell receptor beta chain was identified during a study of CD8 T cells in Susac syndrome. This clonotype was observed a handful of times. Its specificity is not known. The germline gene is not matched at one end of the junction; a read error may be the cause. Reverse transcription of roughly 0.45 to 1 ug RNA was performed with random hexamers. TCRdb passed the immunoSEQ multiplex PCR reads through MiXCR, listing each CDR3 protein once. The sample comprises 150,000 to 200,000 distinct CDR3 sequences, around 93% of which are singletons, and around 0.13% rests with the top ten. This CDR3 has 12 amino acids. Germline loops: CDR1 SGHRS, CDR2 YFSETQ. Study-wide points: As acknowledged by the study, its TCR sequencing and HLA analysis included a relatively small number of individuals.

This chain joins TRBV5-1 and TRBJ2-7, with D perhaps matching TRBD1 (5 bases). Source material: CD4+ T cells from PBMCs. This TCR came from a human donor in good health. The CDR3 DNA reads TGTGCCAGCAGCTTGGGGCAATACGAGCAGTACTTC. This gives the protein CASSLGQYEQYF.